These 29 T cell receptor beta chains were sequenced from one sample in a study of blood T cell repertoires in COVID-19. Profiling relied on immunoSEQ multiplex PCR, and the TCRdb table lists in-frame clones only, not all of them. The profile shows about 180,000 clones, more than 85% of them singletons. Sequencing input: PBMCs or T cells enriched from blood (not recorded which). These receptors were taken from a human donor with acute COVID-19. The donor label of this sample is uncertain.

The chain recombines TRBV7-3 with TRBJ2-5; 9 positions agree with TRBD1. The V gene's germline CDR1 is SGHTA and CDR2 FQGTGA. CDR3 length: 15 amino acids. The trim removed 5 bases at V and 4 bases at J, leaving 8 bases unmatched. In DNA form, the CDR3 reads TGTGCCAGCAGCCTACAGGGGGCTTTGGTAGAGACCCAGTACTTC. Translation: CASSLQGALVETQYF.

V and J are TRBV27 and TRBJ1-2; 7 bases line up with TRBD1. Unmatched junction bases numbered 9, after V lost 5 bases and J lost 3 bases. Per the germline V gene, CDR1 is MNHEY and CDR2 is SMNVEV (reference sequence). The CDR3 covers 15 residues. For the CDR3, the DNA is TGTGCCAGCAGTCCAAACAGGGGTAAGGACTATGGCTACACCTTC. Protein product: CASSPNRGKDYGYTF.

The genes are TRBV11-2 and TRBJ2-3, with D possibly TRBD2 on 6 matching bases. The V gene's germline CDR1 is SGHAT and CDR2 FQNNGV. With 1 base removed from V and 1 base from J, the gap between germline ends came to 6 bases. CDR3 length: 14 amino acids. The DNA of the CDR3 is TGTGCCAGCAGCTTAGGGAGGGGCACAGATACGCAGTATTTT. Protein: CASSLGRGTDTQYF.

The J gene is TRBJ2-3, the V gene TRBV7-8, with 10 bases fitting TRBD2. Trimming cost V 4 bases and J 4 bases; bases outside gene matches: 5. Germline values: CDR1 SGHVS, CDR2 FQNEAQ. The CDR3 is 15 amino acids. The CDR3 reads CASSSRTSGSDTQYF. Here the CDR3 DNA reads TGTGCCAGCAGCTCCAGGACTAGCGGATCAGATACGCAGTATTTT.

V usage is TRBV7-6 and J usage is TRBJ1-3; TRBD1 is a possible D gene (5 bases). Germline values: CDR1 SGHVS, CDR2 FNYEAQ. Trimming took 7 bases from V and 0 from J, leaving 16 bases between them. The CDR3 runs 16 residues. CDR3 nucleotide sequence: TGTGCCAGCACCCCCGAGGTGGGGGGCTCTGGAAACACCATATATTTT. Translated: CASTPEVGGSGNTIYF.

The J gene is TRBJ1-4, the V gene TRBV3-1 (or the pseudogene TRBV3-2); 9 positions match TRBD1. Germline loops: CDR1 LGHDT, CDR2 YNNKEL (reference sequence). J gave up 7 bases and V 9 bases, and 9 bases lay outside the gene matches. The CDR3 runs to 14 residues. CDR3 region: CARPPDRGCEKLFF. CDR3 sequence (DNA): TGTGCCAGGCCCCCGGACAGGGGTTGTGAAAAACTGTTTTTT.

The chain joins TRBV7-2 to TRBJ2-3; a weak D match, TRBD2 (7 bases). Germline CDR1 reads SGHTA; CDR2 reads FQGNSA. V was clipped by 4 bases and J by 1 base, with 18 bases between them. The CDR3 sequence is 17 residues long. CDR3 coding DNA: TGTGCCAGCAGCTCCCCCGCCGGGGGGCTTCGCACAGATACGCAGTATTTT. This encodes CASSSPAGGLRTDTQYF.

V usage is TRBV28 and J usage is TRBJ2-7, with a possible D match to TRBD1 (5 bases). This CDR3 is 15 amino acids long. Germline V gene data show CDR1 as MDHEN and CDR2 as SYDVKM. Trimming took 2 bases from V and 7 from J, leaving 18 bases between them. The CDR3 loop reads CASSLGASRREEQYF. Written as DNA, the CDR3 is TGTGCCAGCAGTTTAGGGGCCAGCCGCCGTGAGGAGCAGTACTTC.

This chain links TRBV2 with TRBJ2-1, with 13 nucleotides matching TRBD2. The length of the CDR3 is 17 residues. Germline CDR1 is SNHLY and CDR2 is FYNNEI. J gave up 5 bases and V 9 bases, and 13 bases lay outside the gene matches. CDR3 residues: CASGPGLAGLGHNEQFF. CDR3 nucleotide sequence: TGTGCCAGTGGACCGGGACTAGCGGGGCTCGGCCACAATGAGCAGTTCTTC.

This chain joins TRBV2 and TRBJ1-5, with 8 bases identical to TRBD1. Germline CDR1 SNHLY, CDR2 FYNNEI. V lost 7 bases, J lost 2 bases, and 10 bases stayed unmatched. CDR3 length: 16 residues. The CDR3 DNA is TGTGCCAGCAACAATCCTGCGGGACAGGGCAATCAGCCCCAGCATTTT. The encoded protein is CASNNPAGQGNQPQHF.

The J gene is TRBJ2-7, the V gene TRBV20-1, with unresolved D. V was pared by 3 bases and J by 2 bases, with 14 bases between. The CDR3 consists of 14 residues. Germline V gives CDR1 DFQATT, CDR2 SNEGSKA (reference sequence). The CDR3 nucleotides read TGCAGTGCTAGTCGCCGGCGGTCCCCCTACGAGCAGTACTTC. Its protein product is CSASRRRSPYEQYF.

The gene calls are TRBV5-5 and TRBJ2-5; D possibly corresponds to TRBD1 (5 bases). The CDR3 consists of 16 residues. Per the germline V gene, CDR1 is SGHKS and CDR2 is YYEKEE (reference sequence). V was cut by 1 base and J by 0 bases, with 13 bases left in between. As DNA, the CDR3 is TGTGCCAGCAGCTTGTCTTCGCAGGGTAACCAAGAGACCCAGTACTTC. Translating it yields CASSLSSQGNQETQYF.

This clone was seen once. The V and J genes are TRBV11-1 and TRBJ2-3, with D possibly matching TRBD2 (6 bases). Between the trimmed V and J ends, which lost 5 bases and 0 bases, there was a span of 9 bases. Germline CDR1 and CDR2: SGHAT and FQDESV (reference sequence). CDR3 length: 14 residues. The CDR3 region has the DNA TGTGCCAGCAGCACGGGGGTTAGCACAGATACGCAGTATTTT. Residues: CASSTGVSTDTQYF.

V gene TRBV13 combines with J gene TRBJ2-2; D might be TRBD1 (6 bases). The CDR3 extends over 16 amino acids. V lost 4 bases, J lost 2 bases, and 14 bases lay in between. CDR1 PRHDT and CDR2 FYEKMQ come from the germline V gene (reference sequence). CDR3 nucleotide sequence: TGTGCCAGCAGCTCCGGGACACATTTTAACACCGGGGAGCTGTTTTTT. Its translation: CASSSGTHFNTGELFF.

V and J are TRBV5-4 and TRBJ1-4; D is unclear. The CDR3 runs to 13 residues. Germline CDR1 and CDR2: SGHNT and YYREEE (reference sequence). The V end lost 0 bases, the J end lost 5 bases, and 5 bases lay between the germline ends. The CDR3 loop is CASSLDTNEKLFF. DNA for the CDR3: TGTGCCAGCAGCTTGGACACCAATGAAAAACTGTTTTTT.

The rearrangement joins TRBV28 to TRBJ1-2; 11 bases are shared with TRBD1. Germline CDR1 and CDR2: MDHEN and SYDVKM. V dropped 3 bases and J dropped 6; count of bases not matched to a gene: 3. This CDR3 comprises 14 residues. CDR3 DNA: TGTGCCAGCAGTTTGGGGACAGGGGGTAATGGCTACACCTTC. This sequence encodes CASSLGTGGNGYTF.

This clone was recorded once. The V call is TRBV9, the J call TRBJ2-1; TRBD2 matches at 16 bases. The CDR3 is 17 amino acids. Germline lookup yields CDR1 SGDLS and CDR2 YYNGEE. V lost 4 bases and J lost 9; bases outside the gene matches: 10. The CDR3 DNA sequence: TGTGCCAGCAGCCCCTGGGGACTAGCGGGGGGGGATGGTGAGCAGTTCTTC. Its protein is CASSPWGLAGGDGEQFF.

V is TRBV18 and J is TRBJ2-7, with 9 bases fitting TRBD1. The germline CDR1 and CDR2 sequences are KGHSH and LQKENI. With V trimmed by 3 bases and J by 2 bases, 5 bases remained unmatched. This CDR3 comprises 15 residues. DNA for the CDR3: TGTGCCAGCTCACCCGGACAGGGGCCACCCTACGAGCAGTACTTC. Translated: CASSPGQGPPYEQYF.

This clone is a singleton in its sample. The rearrangement links TRBV27 to TRBJ1-4; TRBD1 is a possible D gene (5 bases). V gave up 3 bases and J gave up 7 bases, with 12 bases separating them. Looked up from germline, CDR1 is MNHEY and CDR2 is SMNVEV (reference sequence). This CDR3 has 14 amino acids. The DNA of the CDR3 is TGTGCCAGCAGTTTCGGGGGAGGAGGTGAAAAACTGTTTTTT. This translates into CASSFGGGGEKLFF.

This chain connects TRBV11-2 to TRBJ2-1; unclear D gene. The V gene lost 0 bases and the J gene lost 6 bases, with 6 bases spanning the gap. The CDR3 contains 13 residues. Germline CDR1 is SGHAT and CDR2 is FQNNGV. CDR3 DNA: TGTGCCAGCAGCTTAGAACACCTCAATGAGCAGTTCTTC. Translating it yields CASSLEHLNEQFF.

The chain links TRBV19 to TRBJ1-1; no reliable D call. There are 14 residues in the CDR3. With 7 bases removed from V and 4 bases from J, the gap between germline ends came to 16 bases. Germline CDR1 reads LNHDA; CDR2 reads SQIVND (reference sequence). The CDR3, as DNA: TGTGCCAGTACCCCTCACGAAGAGGGCACTGAAGCTTTCTTT. Translating it yields CASTPHEEGTEAFF.

The chain links TRBV7-2 to TRBJ1-3; TRBD1 matches at 8 bases. CDR3 size: 16 residues. Trimming took 0 bases from V and 4 from J; bases not matched to a gene: 5. Germline lookup yields CDR1 SGHTA and CDR2 FQGNSA. CDR3 DNA: TGTGCCAGCAGCTTAGCTCCAGGGGGCAGGGGAAACACCATATATTTT. Translation: CASSLAPGGRGNTIYF.

The V call is TRBV9, the J call TRBJ1-5; 9 positions match TRBD1. Germline V gene sequence: CDR1 SGDLS, CDR2 YYNGEE. After removal of 4 bases from V and 5 bases from J, the junction contained 4 bases not matched to a gene. The CDR3 totals 14 residues. CDR3 DNA sequence: TGTGCCAGCAGCCCAGGGACAGGGCATCAGCCCCAGCATTTT. Its translation: CASSPGTGHQPQHF.

The gene calls are TRBV7-8 and TRBJ1-5, with 7 bases aligning to TRBD1. The CDR3 loop spans 16 amino acids. Trimming removed 4 bases from V and 0 bases from J; junction bases left unmatched: 6. Germline CDR1 SGHVS, CDR2 FQNEAQ. CDR3: CASSSRQGYSNQPQHF. CDR3 coding DNA: TGTGCCAGCAGCTCCCGACAGGGTTATAGCAATCAGCCCCAGCATTTT.

J is TRBJ2-5 and V is TRBV5-6; possible D gene TRBD2, 5 bases. CDR3 length: 12 residues. Germline assignment: CDR1 SGHDT and CDR2 YYEEEE. V was pared by 4 bases and J by 4 bases, with 8 bases between. The CDR3 here is CASSRGRETQYF. DNA for the CDR3: TGTGCCAGCAGCCGGGGTCGAGAGACCCAGTACTTC.

The chain couples TRBV7-8 to TRBJ2-1; possible D gene TRBD2, 7 bases. The V gene's germline CDR1 is SGHVS and CDR2 FQNEAQ. The CDR3 loop spans 16 amino acids. Trimming took 5 bases from V and 0 from J, leaving 14 bases between them. The CDR3 nucleotides are TGTGCCAGCAGCCATCTGGGGGGGGCCTCCTACAATGAGCAGTTCTTC. Protein: CASSHLGGASYNEQFF.

The gene calls are TRBV6-5 and TRBJ1-5; D remains ambiguous. Germline CDR1 is MNHEY and CDR2 is SVGAGI. Trimming shortened V by 3 bases and J by 1 base, and 10 bases separated the two germline ends. The CDR3 spans 15 residues. The CDR3 bases are TGTGCCAGCAGTTATTCGGGGTTAAGCAATCAGCCCCAGCATTTT. Its protein product is CASSYSGLSNQPQHF.

The V call is TRBV7-8, the J call TRBJ1-6; D is possibly TRBD1 (6 bases). V was cut by 5 bases and J by 7 bases, with 18 bases left in between. The CDR3 loop spans 16 amino acids. Germline V gives CDR1 SGHVS, CDR2 FQNEAQ. The DNA of the CDR3 is TGTGCCAGCAGCCCCCTCCGACAGGACATCAATTCACCCCTCCACTTT. Translating gives CASSPLRQDINSPLHF. The full variable domain, in which reference TRBV7-8 and TRBJ1-6 provide the parts outside the CDR3, is GAGVSQSPRYKVAKRGQDVALRCDPISGHVSLFWYQQALGQGPEFLTYFQNEAQLDKSGLPSDRFFAERPEGSVSTLKIQRTQQEDSAVYLCASSPLRQDINSPLHFGNGTRLTVT.

The J gene is TRBJ2-7, the V gene TRBV11-2; a weak D match, TRBD1 (6 bases). The germline V gene has CDR1 SGHAT and CDR2 FQNNGV. Between the trimmed V and J ends, which lost 5 bases and 3 bases, there was a span of 14 bases. The CDR3 loop spans 14 amino acids. CDR3 sequence reads: CASSPQLTGYEQYF. The CDR3 region has the DNA TGTGCCAGCAGCCCGCAGCTGACAGGCTACGAGCAGTACTTC.